Listed below are T cell receptor beta chains from one sample, sequenced in a study of preoperative IRX-2 immunotherapy in early breast cancer. Sequencing used immunoSEQ multiplex PCR; TCRdb keeps in-frame clones, though not all of them. Of 35,000 to 40,000 clones in the sample, roughly four fifths were seen once. Sequences were derived from lymph node tissue, sampled after IRX-2 immunotherapy. These receptors came from a human donor with breast cancer. The CDR3 runs from the conserved cysteine through the conserved F or W. The D gene is left open where the match is weak.

J gene: TRBJ2-7
D gene: -
V gene: TRBV30
CDR3 protein: CAWSVDYRIRRYF

J gene: TRBJ2-3
D gene: -
V gene: TRBV11-3
CDR3 protein: CASSLRGTTDTQYF

J gene: TRBJ2-7
D gene: TRBD2
V gene: TRBV29-1
CDR3 protein: CSVDGRLAGGTYEQYF

J gene: TRBJ1-3
D gene: TRBD1
V gene: TRBV7-7
CDR3 protein: CASSLGDRGAFSGNTIYF

J gene: TRBJ2-7
D gene: -
V gene: TRBV11-3
CDR3 protein: CASSQGTSPSTSSYEQYF

J gene: TRBJ2-7
D gene: TRBD2
V gene: TRBV25-1
CDR3 protein: CASSGEGRRSYEQYF

J gene: TRBJ1-1
D gene: TRBD1
V gene: TRBV11-3
CDR3 protein: CASSGTGGQNTEAFF

J gene: TRBJ1-2
D gene: -
V gene: TRBV11-3
CDR3 protein: CASSLVSDANYGYTF

J gene: TRBJ2-1
D gene: -
V gene: TRBV11-3
CDR3 protein: CASNRGGRMDEQFF

J gene: TRBJ1-5
D gene: -
V gene: TRBV18
CDR3 protein: CASSPGLGSNQPQHF

J gene: TRBJ1-5
D gene: -
V gene: TRBV19
CDR3 protein: CASSIDRGINQPQHF

J gene: TRBJ2-2
D gene: TRBD1
V gene: TRBV28
CDR3 protein: CASSPGQARGELFF

J gene: TRBJ2-4
D gene: -
V gene: TRBV19
CDR3 protein: CASSPFWTKNIQYF

J gene: TRBJ1-2
D gene: -
V gene: TRBV6-8
CDR3 protein: CASRGGGAYSFYGYTF

J gene: TRBJ1-2
D gene: -
V gene: TRBV25-1
CDR3 protein: CASSGVGPRRGGYTF

J gene: TRBJ2-7
D gene: -
V gene: TRBV6-8
CDR3 protein: CASSWTANALFYEQYF

J gene: TRBJ2-3
D gene: -
V gene: TRBV6-8
CDR3 protein: CASSRDGTSTDTQYF

J gene: TRBJ1-2
D gene: -
V gene: TRBV11-3
CDR3 protein: CASRPNSLPSYGYTF

J gene: TRBJ1-4
D gene: -
V gene: TRBV9
CDR3 protein: CASREQGLSEKLFF

J gene: TRBJ1-4
D gene: TRBD1
V gene: TRBV11-3
CDR3 protein: CASSLRQGDTTNEKLFF

J gene: TRBJ2-1
D gene: -
V gene: TRBV12-5
CDR3 protein: CASTLRPGGDNEQFF

J gene: TRBJ2-4
D gene: TRBD1
V gene: TRBV10-2
CDR3 protein: CASRGQLAKNIQYF

J gene: TRBJ1-2
D gene: TRBD1
V gene: TRBV30
CDR3 protein: CAWSYGTVYGYTF

J gene: TRBJ1-1
D gene: -
V gene: TRBV6-1
CDR3 protein: CASSEGRYKAFF

J gene: TRBJ2-1
D gene: -
V gene: TRBV5-1
CDR3 protein: CASSSGGVQGGLDEQFF

J gene: TRBJ2-3
D gene: -
V gene: TRBV10-2
CDR3 protein: CASNQGFTDTQYF

J gene: TRBJ2-7
D gene: TRBD1
V gene: TRBV6-8
CDR3 protein: CASSPEGTVYEQYF

J gene: TRBJ1-5
D gene: -
V gene: TRBV28
CDR3 protein: CASSRSHNQPQHF

J gene: TRBJ1-4
D gene: -
V gene: TRBV4-1
CDR3 protein: CASSDRATNEKLFF

J gene: TRBJ1-1
D gene: -
V gene: TRBV5-1
CDR3 protein: CASSPHRDNTEAFF

J gene: TRBJ1-1
D gene: -
V gene: TRBV30
CDR3 protein: CAWSPGTVVAFF

J gene: TRBJ1-1
D gene: -
V gene: TRBV14
CDR3 protein: CASSQTPGVTEAFF

J gene: TRBJ2-7
D gene: -
V gene: TRBV12-2
CDR3 protein: CASRLAGGPYEQYF

J gene: TRBJ2-1
D gene: -
V gene: TRBV19
CDR3 protein: CASSIGAGVNEQFF

J gene: TRBJ2-7
D gene: -
V gene: TRBV28
CDR3 protein: CASSSDSYEQYF